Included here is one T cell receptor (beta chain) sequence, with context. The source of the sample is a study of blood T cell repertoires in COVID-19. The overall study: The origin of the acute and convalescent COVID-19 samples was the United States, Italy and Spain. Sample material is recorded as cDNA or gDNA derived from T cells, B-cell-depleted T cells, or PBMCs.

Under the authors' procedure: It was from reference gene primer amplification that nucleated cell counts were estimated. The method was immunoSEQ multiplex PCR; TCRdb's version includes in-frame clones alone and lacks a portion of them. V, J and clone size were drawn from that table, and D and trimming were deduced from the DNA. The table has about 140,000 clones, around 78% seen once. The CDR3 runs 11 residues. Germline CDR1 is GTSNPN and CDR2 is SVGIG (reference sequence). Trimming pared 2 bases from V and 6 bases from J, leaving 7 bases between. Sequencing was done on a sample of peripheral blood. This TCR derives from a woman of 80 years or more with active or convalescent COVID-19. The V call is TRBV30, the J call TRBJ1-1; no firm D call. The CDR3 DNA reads TGTGCCTGGAGTCTCACTCCTGAAGCTTTCTTT. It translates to CAWSLTPEAFF.